This TCR beta chain derives from a study of blood T cell repertoires in COVID-19. On the study more broadly: PBMCs, B-cell-depleted T cells, or T cells were the source of the cDNA or gDNA that made up the material.

This table comes from immunoSEQ multiplex PCR, and its TCRdb copy is limited to in-frame clones, with some not included. The sample lists approximately 280,000 clones, roughly 80% occurring once. CDR3 size: 15 residues. V was trimmed by 2 bases and J by 0 bases, leaving 8 bases between them. CDR1 is MNHEY and CDR2 is SVGAGI in the germline V gene. This study enrolled people aged about 18 to 100 from about 24 US geographic areas. Grouping used clinical history reported by participants in a survey and questionnaire. Exposed participants came across a COVID-19 case within 2 weeks before study entry. Sequenced sample: PBMCs or T cells enriched from blood (not recorded which). This sequence was found in a man aged 35-49 years who had been exposed to COVID-19. The chain combines TRBV6-5 with TRBJ1-3; D unresolved. The CDR3 bases are TGTGCCAGCAGTTACGGCCAGATCTCTGGAAACACCATATATTTT. The encoded protein is CASSYGQISGNTIYF.